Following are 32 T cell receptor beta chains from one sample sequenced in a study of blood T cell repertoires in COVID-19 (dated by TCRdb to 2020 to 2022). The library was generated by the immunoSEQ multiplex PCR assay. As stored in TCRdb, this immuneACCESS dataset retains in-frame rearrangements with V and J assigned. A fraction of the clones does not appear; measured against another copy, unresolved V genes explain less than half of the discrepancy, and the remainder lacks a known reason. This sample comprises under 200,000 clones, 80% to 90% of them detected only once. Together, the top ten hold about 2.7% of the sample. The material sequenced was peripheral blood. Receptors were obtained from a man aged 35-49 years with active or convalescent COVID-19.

CDR3 nucleotides: TGCGCCAGTCGAAAACAGGCAACTAATGAAAAACTGTTTTTT. Amino acids: CASRKQATNEKLFF. The chain is built from TRBV5-1 and TRBJ1-4; the D gene is possibly TRBD1 (5 bases). Trimming left V 8 bases short and J 0 bases short, with 11 bases between. The germline V gene encodes CDR1 SGHRS and CDR2 YFSETQ. The CDR3 length is 14 residues.

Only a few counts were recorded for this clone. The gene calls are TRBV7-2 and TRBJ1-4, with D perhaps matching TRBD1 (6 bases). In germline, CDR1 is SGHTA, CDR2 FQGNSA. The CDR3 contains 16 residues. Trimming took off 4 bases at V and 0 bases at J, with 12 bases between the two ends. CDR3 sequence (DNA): TGTGCCAGCAGCTCTTTAGGGGGAGCAACTAATGAAAAACTGTTTTTT. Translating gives CASSSLGGATNEKLFF.

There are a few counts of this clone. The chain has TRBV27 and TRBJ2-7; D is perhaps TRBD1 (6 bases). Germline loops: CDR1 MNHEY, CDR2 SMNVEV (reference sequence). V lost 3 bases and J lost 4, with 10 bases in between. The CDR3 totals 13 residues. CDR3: CASSLGQRYEQYF. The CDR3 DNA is TGTGCCAGCAGTTTGGGACAACGATACGAGCAGTACTTC.

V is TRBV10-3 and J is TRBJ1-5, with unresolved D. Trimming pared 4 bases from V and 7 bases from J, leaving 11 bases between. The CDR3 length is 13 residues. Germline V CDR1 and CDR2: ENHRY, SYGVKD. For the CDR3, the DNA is TGTGCCATCAGTGTAGATTCCGCCCAGCCCCAGCATTTT. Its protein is CAISVDSAQPQHF.

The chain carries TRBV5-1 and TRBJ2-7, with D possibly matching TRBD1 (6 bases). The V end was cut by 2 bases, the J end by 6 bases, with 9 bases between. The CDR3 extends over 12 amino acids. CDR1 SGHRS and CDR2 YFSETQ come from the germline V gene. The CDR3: CASSFQGSEQYF. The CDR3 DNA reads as TGCGCCAGCAGCTTCCAGGGGAGCGAGCAGTACTTC.

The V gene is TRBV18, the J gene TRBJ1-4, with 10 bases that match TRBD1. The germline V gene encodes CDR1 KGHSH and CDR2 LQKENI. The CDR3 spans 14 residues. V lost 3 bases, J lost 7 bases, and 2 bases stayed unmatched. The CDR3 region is CASSPRDRGEKLFF. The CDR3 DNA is TGTGCCAGCTCACCCCGGGACAGGGGTGAAAAACTGTTTTTT. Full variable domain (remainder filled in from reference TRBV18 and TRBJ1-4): NAGVMQNPRHLVRRRGQEARLRCSPMKGHSHVYWYRQLPEEGLKFMVYLQKENIIDESGMPKERFSAEFPKEGPSILRIQQVVRGDSAAYFCASSPRDRGEKLFFGSGTQLSVL.

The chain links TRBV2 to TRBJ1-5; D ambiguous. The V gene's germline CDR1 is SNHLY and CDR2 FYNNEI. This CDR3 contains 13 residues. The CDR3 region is CVSQADRNQPQHF. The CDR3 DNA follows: TGTGTCTCCCAGGCAGACCGCAATCAGCCCCAGCATTTT. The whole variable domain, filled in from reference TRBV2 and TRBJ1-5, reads EPEVTQTPSHQVTQMGQEVILRCVPISNHLYFYWYRQILGQKVEFLVSFYNNEISEKSEIFDDQFSVERPDGSNFTLKIRSTKLEDSAMYFCVSQADRNQPQHFGDGTRLSIL.

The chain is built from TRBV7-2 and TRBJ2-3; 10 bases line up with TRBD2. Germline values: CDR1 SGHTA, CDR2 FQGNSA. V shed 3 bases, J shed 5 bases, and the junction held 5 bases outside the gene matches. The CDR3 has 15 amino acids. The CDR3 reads CASSFTSGDGDTQYF. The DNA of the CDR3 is TGTGCCAGCAGCTTCACTAGCGGGGATGGAGATACGCAGTATTTT.

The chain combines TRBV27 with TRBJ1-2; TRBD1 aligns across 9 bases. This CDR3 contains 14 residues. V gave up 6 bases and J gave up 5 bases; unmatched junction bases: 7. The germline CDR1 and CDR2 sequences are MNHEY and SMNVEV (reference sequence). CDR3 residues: CASSPTGGAYGYTF. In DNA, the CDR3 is TGTGCCAGCAGCCCCACAGGGGGCGCATATGGCTACACCTTC.

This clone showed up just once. CDR3 DNA: TGCAGTGCTCAAGAGAATGGCTACACCTTC. As protein: CSAQENGYTF. The chain carries TRBV20-1 and TRBJ1-2; D uncertain. Trimming took off 5 bases at V and 6 bases at J, with 7 bases between the two ends. The germline V gene has CDR1 DFQATT and CDR2 SNEGSKA (reference sequence). The CDR3 loop spans 10 amino acids.

In DNA form, the CDR3 reads TGTGCCAGCAGCGTAGAGGGTGGGAGTGGGGCCAACGTCCTGACTTTC. Translating it yields CASSVEGGSGANVLTF. The V call is TRBV9, the J call TRBJ2-6, with D tentatively TRBD2 (5 bases). Trimming removed 0 bases from V and 3 bases from J, with 10 bases in between. Germline CDR1 reads SGDLS; CDR2 reads YYNGEE. The CDR3 has 16 amino acids.

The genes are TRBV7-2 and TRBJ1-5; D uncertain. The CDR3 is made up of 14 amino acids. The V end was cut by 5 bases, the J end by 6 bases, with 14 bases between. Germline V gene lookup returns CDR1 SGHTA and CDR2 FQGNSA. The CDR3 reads CASSQDRGSQPQHF. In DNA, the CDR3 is TGTGCCAGCAGCCAGGACCGGGGAAGTCAGCCCCAGCATTTT. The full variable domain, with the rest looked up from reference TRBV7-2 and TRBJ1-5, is GAGVSQSPSNKVTEKGKDVELRCDPISGHTALYWYRQSLGQGLEFLIYFQGNSAPDKSGLPSDRFSAERTGGSVSTLTIQRTQQEDSAVYLCASSQDRGSQPQHFGDGTRLSIL.

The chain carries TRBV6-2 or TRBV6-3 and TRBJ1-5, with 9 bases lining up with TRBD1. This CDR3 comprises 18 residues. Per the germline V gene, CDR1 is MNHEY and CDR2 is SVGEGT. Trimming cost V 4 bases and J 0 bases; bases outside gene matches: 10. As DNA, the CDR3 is TGTGCCAGCAGTTCTCGGACAGGGGACCTTCCTAGCAATCAGCCCCAGCATTTT. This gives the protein CASSSRTGDLPSNQPQHF.

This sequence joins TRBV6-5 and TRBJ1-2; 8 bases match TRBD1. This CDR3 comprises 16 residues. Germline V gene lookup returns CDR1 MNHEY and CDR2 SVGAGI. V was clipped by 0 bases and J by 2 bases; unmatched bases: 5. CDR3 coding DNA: TGTGCCAGCAGTTACTCGGGGCAGGGGGCGAACTATGGCTACACCTTC. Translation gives CASSYSGQGANYGYTF.

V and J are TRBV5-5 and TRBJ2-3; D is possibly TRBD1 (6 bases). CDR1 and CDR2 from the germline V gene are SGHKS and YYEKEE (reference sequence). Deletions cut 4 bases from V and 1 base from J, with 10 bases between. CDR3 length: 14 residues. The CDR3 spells CASSLRTGTDTQYF. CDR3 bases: TGTGCCAGCAGCCTCCGGACAGGCACAGATACGCAGTATTTT.

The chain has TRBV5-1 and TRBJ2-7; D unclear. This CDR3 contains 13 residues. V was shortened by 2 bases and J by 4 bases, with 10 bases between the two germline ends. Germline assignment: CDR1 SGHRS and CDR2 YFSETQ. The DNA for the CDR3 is TGCGCCAGCAGCTTCTCCGTAGCTTACGAGCAGTACTTC. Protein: CASSFSVAYEQYF.

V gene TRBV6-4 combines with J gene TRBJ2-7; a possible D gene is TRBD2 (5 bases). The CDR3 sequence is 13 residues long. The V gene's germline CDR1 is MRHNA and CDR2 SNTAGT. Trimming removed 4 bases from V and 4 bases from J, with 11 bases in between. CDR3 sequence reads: CASSVRVGYEQYF. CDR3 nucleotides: TGTGCCAGCAGTGTGAGGGTAGGGTACGAGCAGTACTTC.

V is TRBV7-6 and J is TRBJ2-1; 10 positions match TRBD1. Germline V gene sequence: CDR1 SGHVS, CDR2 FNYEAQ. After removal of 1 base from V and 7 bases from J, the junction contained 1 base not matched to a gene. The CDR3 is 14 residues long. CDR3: CASSLGGQGNEQFF. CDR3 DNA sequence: TGTGCCAGCAGCTTAGGGGGACAGGGGAATGAGCAGTTCTTC.

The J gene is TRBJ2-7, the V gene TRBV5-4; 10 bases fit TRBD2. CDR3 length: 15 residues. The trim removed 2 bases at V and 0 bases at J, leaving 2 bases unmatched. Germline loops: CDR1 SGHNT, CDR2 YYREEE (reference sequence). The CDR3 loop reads CASSFGLADSYEQYF. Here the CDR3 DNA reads TGTGCCAGCAGCTTCGGACTAGCGGACTCCTACGAGCAGTACTTC.

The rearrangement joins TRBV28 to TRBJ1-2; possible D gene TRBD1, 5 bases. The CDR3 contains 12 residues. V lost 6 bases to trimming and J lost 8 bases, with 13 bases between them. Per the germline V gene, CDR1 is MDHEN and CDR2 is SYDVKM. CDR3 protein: CASSYSGPGYTF. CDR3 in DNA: TGTGCCAGCAGCTATTCAGGGCCCGGCTACACCTTC.

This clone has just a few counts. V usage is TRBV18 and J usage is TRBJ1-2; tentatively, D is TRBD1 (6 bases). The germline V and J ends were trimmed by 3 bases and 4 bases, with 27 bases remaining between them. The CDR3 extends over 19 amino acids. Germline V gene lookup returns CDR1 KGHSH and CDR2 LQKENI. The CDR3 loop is CASSPIVVSRAGELYGYTF. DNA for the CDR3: TGTGCCAGCTCACCGATAGTGGTCTCTCGGGCAGGGGAACTCTATGGCTACACCTTC.

The CDR3 coding sequence is TGTGCCAGCGGGGAGAAGTGGAATTCACCCCTCCACTTT. This codes for CASGEKWNSPLHF. The chain uses TRBV6-5 and TRBJ1-6; D is undetermined. Trimming shortened V by 8 bases and J by 7 bases, and 12 bases separated the two germline ends. This CDR3 contains 13 residues. CDR1 is MNHEY, CDR2 SVGAGI, per germline.

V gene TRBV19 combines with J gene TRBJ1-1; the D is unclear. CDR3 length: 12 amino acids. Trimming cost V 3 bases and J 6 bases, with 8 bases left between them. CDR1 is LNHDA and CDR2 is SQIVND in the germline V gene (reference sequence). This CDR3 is CASSMGRAEAFF. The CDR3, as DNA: TGTGCCAGTAGTATGGGGAGGGCTGAAGCTTTCTTT.

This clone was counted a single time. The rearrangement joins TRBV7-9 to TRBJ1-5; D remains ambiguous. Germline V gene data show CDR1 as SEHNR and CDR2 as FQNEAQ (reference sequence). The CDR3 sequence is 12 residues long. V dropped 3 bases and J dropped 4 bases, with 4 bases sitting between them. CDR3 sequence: CASSLENQPQHF. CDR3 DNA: TGTGCCAGCAGCTTGGAGAATCAGCCCCAGCATTTT. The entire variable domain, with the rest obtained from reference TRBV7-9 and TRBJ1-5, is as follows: DTGVSQNPRHKITKRGQNVTFRCDPISEHNRLYWYRQTLGQGPEFLTYFQNEAQLEKSRLLSDRFSAERPKGSFSTLEIQRTEQGDSAMYLCASSLENQPQHFGDGTRLSIL.

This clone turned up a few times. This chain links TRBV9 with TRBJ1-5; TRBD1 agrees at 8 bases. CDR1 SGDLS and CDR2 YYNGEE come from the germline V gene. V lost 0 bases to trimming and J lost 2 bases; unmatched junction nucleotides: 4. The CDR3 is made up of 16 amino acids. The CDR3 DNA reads TGTGCCAGCAGCGTAGGTTCGGGACAGGGCAATCAGCCCCAGCATTTT. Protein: CASSVGSGQGNQPQHF.

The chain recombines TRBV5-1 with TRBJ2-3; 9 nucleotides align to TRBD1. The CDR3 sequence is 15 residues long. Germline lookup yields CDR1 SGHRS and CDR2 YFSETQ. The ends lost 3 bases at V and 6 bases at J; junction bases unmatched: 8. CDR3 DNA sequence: TGCGCCAGCAGCTGGGGGACAGGGCGCAGCGATACGCAGTATTTT. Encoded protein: CASSWGTGRSDTQYF.

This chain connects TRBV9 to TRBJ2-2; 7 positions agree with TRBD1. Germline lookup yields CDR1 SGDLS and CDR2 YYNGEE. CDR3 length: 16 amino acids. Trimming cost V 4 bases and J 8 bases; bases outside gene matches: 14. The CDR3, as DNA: TGTGCCAGCAGCCCCGGAGGTGGGCAGGGGGTTGGGGAGCTGTTTTTT. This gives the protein CASSPGGGQGVGELFF.

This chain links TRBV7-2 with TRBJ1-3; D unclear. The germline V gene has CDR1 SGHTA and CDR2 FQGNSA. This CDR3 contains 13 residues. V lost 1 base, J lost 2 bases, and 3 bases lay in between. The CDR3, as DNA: TGTGCCAGCAGCTTAGGTACTGGAAACACCATATATTTT. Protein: CASSLGTGNTIYF.

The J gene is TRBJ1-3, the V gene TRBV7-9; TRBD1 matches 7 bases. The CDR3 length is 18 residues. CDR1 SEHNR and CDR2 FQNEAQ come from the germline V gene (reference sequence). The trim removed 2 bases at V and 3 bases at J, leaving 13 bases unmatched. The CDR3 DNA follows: TGTGCCAGCAGCTTAATTCGGTCAGGGGGAGAAGGTGGAAACACCATATATTTT. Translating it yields CASSLIRSGGEGGNTIYF.

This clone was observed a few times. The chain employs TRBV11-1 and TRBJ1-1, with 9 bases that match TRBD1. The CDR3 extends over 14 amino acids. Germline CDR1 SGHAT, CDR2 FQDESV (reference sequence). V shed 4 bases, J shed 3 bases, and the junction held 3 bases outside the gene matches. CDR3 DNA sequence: TGTGCCAGCAGCTCGTACAGGGGGCACACTGAAGCTTTCTTT. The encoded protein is CASSSYRGHTEAFF.

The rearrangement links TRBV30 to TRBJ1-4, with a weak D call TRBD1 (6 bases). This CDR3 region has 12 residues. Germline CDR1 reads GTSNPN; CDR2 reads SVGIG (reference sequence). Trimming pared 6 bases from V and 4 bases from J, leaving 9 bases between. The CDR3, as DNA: TGTGCCTGCGGACAGAATAATGAAAAACTGTTTTTT. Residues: CACGQNNEKLFF.

The CDR3 is CSVRTGNTEAFF. The CDR3 region has the DNA TGCAGCGTCCGGACAGGGAACACTGAAGCTTTCTTT. The chain recombines TRBV29-1 with TRBJ1-1, with 7 bases identical to TRBD1. The ends lost 6 bases at V and 1 base at J; junction bases unmatched: 2. The germline gives CDR1 SQVTM, CDR2 ANQGSEA. The CDR3 contains 12 residues.